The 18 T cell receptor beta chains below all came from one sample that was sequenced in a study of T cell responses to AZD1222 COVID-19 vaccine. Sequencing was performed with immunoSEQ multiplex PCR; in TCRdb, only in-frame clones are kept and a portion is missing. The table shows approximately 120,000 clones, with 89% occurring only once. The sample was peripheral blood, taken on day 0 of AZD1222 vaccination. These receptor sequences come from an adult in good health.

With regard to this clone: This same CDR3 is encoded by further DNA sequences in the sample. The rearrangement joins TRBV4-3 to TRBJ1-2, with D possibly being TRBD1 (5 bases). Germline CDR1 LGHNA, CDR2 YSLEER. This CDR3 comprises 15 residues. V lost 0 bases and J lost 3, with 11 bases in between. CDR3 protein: CASSQDSQGDYGYTF. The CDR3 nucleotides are TGCGCCAGCAGCCAAGATTCCCAAGGGGACTATGGCTACACCTTC.

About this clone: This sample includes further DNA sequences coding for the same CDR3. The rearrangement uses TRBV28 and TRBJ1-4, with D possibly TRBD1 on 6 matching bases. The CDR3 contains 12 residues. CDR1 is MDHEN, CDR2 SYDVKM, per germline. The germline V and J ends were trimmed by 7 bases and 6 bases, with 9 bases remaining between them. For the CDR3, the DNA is TGTGCCAGCACAGGGGCCGATGAAAAACTGTTTTTT. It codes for CASTGADEKLFF.

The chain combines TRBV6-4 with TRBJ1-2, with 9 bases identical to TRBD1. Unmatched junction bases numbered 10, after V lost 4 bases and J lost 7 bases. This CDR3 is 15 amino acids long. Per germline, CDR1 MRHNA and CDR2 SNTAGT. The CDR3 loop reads CASSATGQGVSGYTF. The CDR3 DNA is TGTGCCAGCAGTGCCACGGGACAGGGAGTCTCTGGCTACACCTTC.

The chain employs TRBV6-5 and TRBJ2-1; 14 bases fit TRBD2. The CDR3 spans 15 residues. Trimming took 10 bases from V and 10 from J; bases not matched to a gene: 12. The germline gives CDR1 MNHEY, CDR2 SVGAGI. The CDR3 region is CATRTGLAGVDEQFF. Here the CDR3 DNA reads TGTGCCACTCGGACGGGACTAGCGGGAGTAGACGAGCAGTTCTTC.

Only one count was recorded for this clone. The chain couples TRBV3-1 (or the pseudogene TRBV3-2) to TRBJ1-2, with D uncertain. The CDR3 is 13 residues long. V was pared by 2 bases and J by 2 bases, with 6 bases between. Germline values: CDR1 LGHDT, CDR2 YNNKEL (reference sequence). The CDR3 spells CASSQFTNYGYTF. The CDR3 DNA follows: TGTGCCAGCAGCCAATTTACAAACTATGGCTACACCTTC.

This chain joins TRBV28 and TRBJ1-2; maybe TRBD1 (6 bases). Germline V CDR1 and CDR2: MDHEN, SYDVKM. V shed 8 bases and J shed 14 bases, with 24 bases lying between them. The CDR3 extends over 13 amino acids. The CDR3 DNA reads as TGTGCCAGCTGCGATCGGGACATCAAAGCTGGGACCTTC. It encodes CASCDRDIKAGTF.

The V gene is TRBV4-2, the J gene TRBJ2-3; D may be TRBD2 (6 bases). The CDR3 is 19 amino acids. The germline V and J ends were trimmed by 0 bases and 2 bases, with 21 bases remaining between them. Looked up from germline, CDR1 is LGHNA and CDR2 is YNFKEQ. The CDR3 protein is CASSQEETSGETYTDTQYF. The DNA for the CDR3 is TGTGCCAGCAGCCAAGAAGAAACATCGGGGGAAACTTACACAGATACGCAGTATTTT.

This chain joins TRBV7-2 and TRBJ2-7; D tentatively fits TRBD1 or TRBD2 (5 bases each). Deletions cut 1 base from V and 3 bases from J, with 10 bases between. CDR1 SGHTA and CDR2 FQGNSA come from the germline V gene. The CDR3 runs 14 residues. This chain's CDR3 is CASSLVGTNYEQYF. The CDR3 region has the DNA TGTGCCAGCAGCTTAGTTGGGACCAACTACGAGCAGTACTTC.

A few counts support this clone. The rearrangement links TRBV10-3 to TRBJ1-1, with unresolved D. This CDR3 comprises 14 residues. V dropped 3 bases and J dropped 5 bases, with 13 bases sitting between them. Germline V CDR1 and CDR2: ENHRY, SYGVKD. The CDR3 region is CAISEREGPTEAFF. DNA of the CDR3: TGTGCCATCAGTGAAAGGGAGGGCCCGACTGAAGCTTTCTTT.

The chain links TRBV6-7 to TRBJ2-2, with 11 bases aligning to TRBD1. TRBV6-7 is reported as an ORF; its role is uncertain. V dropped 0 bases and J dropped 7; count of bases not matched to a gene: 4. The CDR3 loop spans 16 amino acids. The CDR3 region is CASSYSGQGVIGELFF. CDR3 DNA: TGTGCCAGCAGTTACTCGGGACAGGGGGTTATCGGGGAGCTGTTTTTT.

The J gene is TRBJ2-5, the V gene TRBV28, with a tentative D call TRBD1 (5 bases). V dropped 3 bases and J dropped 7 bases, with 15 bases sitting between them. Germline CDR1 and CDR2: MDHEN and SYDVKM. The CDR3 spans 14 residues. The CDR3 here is CASSFETGRGTQYF. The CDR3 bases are TGTGCCAGCAGTTTTGAGACTGGAAGGGGGACCCAGTACTTC.

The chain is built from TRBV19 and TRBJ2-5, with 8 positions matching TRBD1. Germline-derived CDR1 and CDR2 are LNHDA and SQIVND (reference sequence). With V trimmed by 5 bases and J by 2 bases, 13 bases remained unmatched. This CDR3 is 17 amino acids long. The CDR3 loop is CASSFTWTGLRQETQYF. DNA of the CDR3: TGTGCCAGTAGTTTTACCTGGACAGGGCTGCGGCAAGAGACCCAGTACTTC.

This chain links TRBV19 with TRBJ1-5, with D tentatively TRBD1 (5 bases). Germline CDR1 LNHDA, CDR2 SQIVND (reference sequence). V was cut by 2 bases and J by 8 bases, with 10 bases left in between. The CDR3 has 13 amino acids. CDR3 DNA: TGTGCCAGTAGTATACGGGACGGGGAGCCCCAGCATTTT. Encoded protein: CASSIRDGEPQHF. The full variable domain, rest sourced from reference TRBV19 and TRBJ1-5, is DGGITQSPKYLFRKEGQNVTLSCEQNLNHDAMYWYRQDPGQGLRLIYYSQIVNDFQKGDIAEGYSVSREKKESFPLTVTSAQKNPTAFYLCASSIRDGEPQHFGDGTRLSIL.

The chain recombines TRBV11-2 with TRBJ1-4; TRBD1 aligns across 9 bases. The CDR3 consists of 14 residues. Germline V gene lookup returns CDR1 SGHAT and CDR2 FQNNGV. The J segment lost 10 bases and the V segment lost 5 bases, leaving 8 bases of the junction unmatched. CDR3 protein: CASSLGTGYGKLFF. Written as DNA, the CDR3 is TGTGCCAGCAGCCTAGGGACAGGGTATGGAAAACTGTTTTTT. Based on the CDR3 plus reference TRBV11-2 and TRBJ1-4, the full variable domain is EAGVAQSPRYKIIEKRQSVAFWCNPISGHATLYWYQQILGQGPKLLIQFQNNGVVDDSQLPKDRFSAERLKGVDSTLKIQPAKLEDSAVYLCASSLGTGYGKLFFGSGTQLSVL.

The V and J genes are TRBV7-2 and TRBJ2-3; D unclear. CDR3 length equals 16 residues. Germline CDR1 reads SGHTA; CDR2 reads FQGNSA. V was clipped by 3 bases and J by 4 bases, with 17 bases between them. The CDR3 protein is CASSFVTDPGADTQYF. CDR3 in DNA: TGTGCCAGCAGCTTCGTGACGGACCCGGGCGCAGATACGCAGTATTTT.

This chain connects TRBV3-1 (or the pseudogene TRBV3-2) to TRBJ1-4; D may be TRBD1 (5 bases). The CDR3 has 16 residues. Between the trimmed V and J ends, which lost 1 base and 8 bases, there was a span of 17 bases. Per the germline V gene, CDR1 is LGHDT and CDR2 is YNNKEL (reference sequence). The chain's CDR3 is CASSQVLPGISEKLFF. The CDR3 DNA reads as TGTGCCAGCAGCCAAGTTCTCCCAGGGATATCGGAAAAACTGTTTTTT.

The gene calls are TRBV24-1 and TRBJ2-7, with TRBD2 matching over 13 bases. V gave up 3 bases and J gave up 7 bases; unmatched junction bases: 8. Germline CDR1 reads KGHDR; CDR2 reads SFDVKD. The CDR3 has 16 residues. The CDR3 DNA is TGTGCCACCAGTGATGCCGGACTAGCGGGAGCAAGTGAGCAGTACTTC. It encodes CATSDAGLAGASEQYF.

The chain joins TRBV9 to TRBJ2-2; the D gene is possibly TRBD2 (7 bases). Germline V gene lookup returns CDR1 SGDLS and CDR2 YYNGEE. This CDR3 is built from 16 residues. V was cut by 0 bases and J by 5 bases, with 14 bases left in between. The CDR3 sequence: CASSVVGGLPTGELFF. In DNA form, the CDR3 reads TGTGCCAGCAGCGTAGTAGGGGGACTACCAACCGGGGAGCTGTTTTTT.